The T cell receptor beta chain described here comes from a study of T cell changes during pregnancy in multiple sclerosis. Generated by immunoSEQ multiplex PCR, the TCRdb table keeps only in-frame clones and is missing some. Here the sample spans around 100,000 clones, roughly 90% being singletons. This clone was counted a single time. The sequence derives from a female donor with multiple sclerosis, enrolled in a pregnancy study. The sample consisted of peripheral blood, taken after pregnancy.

Here the CDR3 reads CASSLAMGQGADTQYF. The CDR3 nucleotides are TGTGCCAGCAGCTTGGCGATGGGACAGGGGGCCGATACGCAGTATTTT. The chain recombines TRBV5-8 with TRBJ2-3; TRBD1 matches 12 bases. CDR1 SGHTS and CDR2 YDEGEE come from the germline V gene. This CDR3 region has 16 residues. The V segment lost 0 bases and the J segment 6 bases; nucleotides outside the gene matches: 5.